This TCR beta chain comes out of a study of cytomegalovirus exposure and HLA in healthy donors (dated by TCRdb to about 2017). Regarding the research as a whole: According to an earlier analysis of 587 of the donors, about 179 million T cells yielded roughly 110 million unique TCR beta sequences and roughly 280 Gb of sequence data. About 300 gigabases of sequencing data and approximately 85 million unique TCR sequences were included in an early release covering 500 to 750 HLA-typed donors. Of the 300 to 500 genotyped donors, less than 90% were placed in the genetic ancestry cluster associated with self-reported Caucasian donors. The study aimed to test whether signatures of past pathogen exposure could be identified by cataloging public T cell receptors. The T cell repertoires of 666 subjects were profiled by immunosequencing and related to cytomegalovirus serostatus. A separate validation cohort of over 95 different subjects was used in addition to the 666-subject first cohort. To predict cytomegalovirus infection status, the study combined high-throughput TCR immunosequencing, statistical association of individual TCRs with disease status, and machine learning. A later analysis re-examined previously published TCR beta repertoires from 600 to 700 donors and added high-resolution HLA genotyping to investigate patterns of TCR occurrence. Rather than using new phenotypic data, the later analysis identified candidate immune exposures from TCR beta sequences and from how often those sequences occurred across donors. To decide whether each TCR beta V gene segment behaved as functional or pseudogenic, an earlier analysis of approximately 600 of the donors relied on high-throughput TCR beta sequencing. Donor age, sex, ethnicity and CMV serostatus were collected together with the repertoire data. A later genetic analysis used genome-wide SNP genotypes for about 55% of the 666 donors, treating that subset as a discovery cohort. All discovery cohort repertoires had been generated using a single sequencing platform. Class I and class II HLA loci were covered by the typing at four-digit resolution. Typing coverage differed by locus: A, B, C, DRB1 and DQB1 were typed in about 629-640 donors, DQA1 in about 500, DPA1 in nearly 610, and DPB1 in roughly 450. Roughly 5 DR-DQ haplotypes were treated as single units for association and clustering because of strong linkage in the cohort. Among about 400 genotyped donors of the cohort, an average of roughly 230,000 unique TCR beta nucleotide sequences was sequenced per donor, of which 15% to 20% were non-productive.

Results and caveats for the whole study, not just this receptor: A few of the identified cytomegalovirus-associated TCR beta chains were confirmed in vitro to be specific for cytomegalovirus antigens. It was suggested by the authors that the approach could potentially be generalized to other disease states and immunological phenotypes. Sequencing depth was assumed to be roughly uniform across donors in the presence/absence analyses, though that assumption may not hold. A further reported finding was that TCR beta sequences accurately predicted the HLA-A and HLA-B alleles for most subjects in the first cohort. In an earlier analysis of some 550 of the donors, most TCR beta V segments were observed in productive rearrangements about 87% or about 30% of the time, broadly matching IMGT annotations. A total of 150 or so TCR beta chains were listed by the study as associated with cytomegalovirus. V-gene and J-gene trimming of TCR beta chains was associated with a missense DCLRE1C variant in a later genetic analysis, and the association was replicated in an independent cohort. A later analysis found that most CMV-associated TCR beta chains appeared HLA-restricted, with HLA associations seemingly driven largely by CMV exposure. The sequencing pipeline was judged likely to have produced a cluster of highly shared sequence variants as a technical artifact. Strong co-occurrence of HLA alleles, especially DR and DQ, made assigning TCR associations to individual alleles difficult. In a later analysis, HLA-associated TCR beta chains were found to be more clonally expanded and to have lower generation probabilities than equally common non-associated chains. In a later genetic analysis, fewer N-insertions in productive TCRs were reported among donors in an Asian-associated ancestry cluster than the roughly 700-donor mean. In a later analysis, the rate of TCR association differed among HLA loci, with DRB1 alleles having the most associated TCRs and HLA-C alleles having the fewest. Only TCR beta chains were sequenced in this cohort, and the absence of alpha or paired-chain data limited detectable features. Most TCR sequences were observed very rarely across donors, whereas some public TCRs were present in many individuals. The 87-base-pair reads could not distinguish some IMGT-functional V segments, including TRBV6-2 and TRBV6-3, so those segments were excluded. Some 16 rarely observed V segments, including chromosome 9 orphons, were excluded from the earlier analysis of approximately 500 of the donors because counts were too low. The classifier was reported to diagnose cytomegalovirus status with high specificity and sensitivity in both the original and validation cohorts. Because HLA typing was unavailable for some donors at each locus, only the typed subset was used in association tests. Specific HLA alleles were associated with 15,000 to 20,000 TCR beta sequences at a false discovery rate of 0.05 in a later analysis. Linkage disequilibrium might explain the correlated functional status among segregating V segments, but an unknown experimental factor could not be excluded. Immune exposure information for the cohort was limited to CMV serostatus. According to a later analysis, parvovirus B19, influenza, CMV and Epstein-Barr virus appeared linked to several top co-occurrence clusters.

Worth noting for this clone: The specificity of this receptor is unknown. No much larger clone exists at a distance of one base, and base qualities are not known.

CDR1 is given as SGHTA and CDR2 as FQGNSA, both from the germline V gene. The V end loses 3 bases and the J end loses 4 bases, and a stretch of 6 bases separates them. The CDR3 goes from the cysteine to the phenylalanine over 12 residues. The only DNA kept is the CDR3, 36 bases in frame from the first base. Library prep was done by the immunoSEQ multiplex PCR assay. A mixture of 60 forward primers for TCR Vbeta segments and 13 reverse primers for TCR Jbeta segments was used in the multiplex PCR. The CDR3 region of rearranged TCR beta genes was amplified from genomic DNA by a multiplex PCR assay. The Illumina HiSeq System was used to sequence the amplified TCR beta libraries as 87-base-pair reads. As for how the authors treated the data: A later analysis counted 65 million to 90 million unique TCR beta chains across the 550 to 700 repertoires, and some 11 million of these chains were shared by at least two donors. Raw reads were error-corrected and collapsed into unique sequences with a nearest-neighbor algorithm that merged closely related sequences to remove PCR and sequencing errors. V, D and J gene segments were assigned by aligning CDR3 sequences to IMGT reference sequences. For a sequence to be retained, a match of at least six nucleotides to both a V gene segment and a J gene segment was required. A rearrangement counted as productive if the CDR3 had no stop codons and remained in frame with V and J, and every other rearrangement counted as non-productive. CDR3 was defined according to IMGT convention as the region running from the second conserved V-encoded cysteine to the conserved J-encoded phenylalanine. The earlier analysis of a few hundred of the donors excluded sequences that lacked an unambiguous match to a single V gene segment. In an earlier analysis of approximately 590 of the donors, V segments were called functional above 56.7% productive rearrangements and were called segregating when the between-donor standard deviation exceeded 5%. A statistical classification framework was built for diagnosing cytomegalovirus status from the catalog of TCR beta chain sequences. In a later analysis, V and J genes were assigned by comparing TCR nucleotide sequences against IMGT/GENE-DB human TR gene sequences. A later analysis assigned CDR3 sequences and most-parsimonious VDJ recombination scenarios with the TCRdist pipeline. A later analysis defined each TCR beta chain by its CDR3 amino acid sequence plus V-gene family, and excluded reads lacking a unique V-gene family. A later analysis removed 592 highly shared, low-generation-probability nucleotide sequences to deal with suspected cross-contamination and a sequencing artifact. For each public chain, a later analysis derived a clonal expansion index from normalized ranks of inferred template counts within each repertoire. In a later analysis, generation probabilities were computed with a VDJ recombination model fitted to out-of-frame rearrangements, and the resulting probabilities were checked against IGoR. Hypergeometric tests were used in a later analysis to score TCR-TCR, TCR-HLA and TCR-CMV co-occurrence, with a repertoire-size bias correction applied to the TCR pairs. A later analysis estimated false discovery rates by permuting HLA or CMV assignments 20 times. A later analysis grouped co-occurring TCRs with DBSCAN, adding TCRdist sequence similarity when clustering within HLA-allele-positive subsets. Repertoires with fewer than 30,000 or more than 120,000 public chains were left out of co-occurrence clustering, as were four to six repertoires with anomalous nucleotide sharing. In its TCRdb copy, this immuneACCESS table keeps in-frame sequences only and misses some clones. Where compared with another copy, unresolved V genes explain less than half of these, and the others have no known cause. V and J calls and clone size are given by that table; D and trimming were obtained from the DNA. This sample lists 90,000 to 120,000 clones; 70% to 80% were detected once. The ten largest clones add up to around 3% of the sample.

The cohort consisted of 600 or so healthy bone marrow donors. At the time of sampling, every cohort member was nominally healthy, though immune exposures that went unrecorded were likely present. The donor tested CMV seronegative, placing the donor among the 352 seronegative members of the cohort. Every donor gave a peripheral blood sample, and the peripheral blood mononuclear cells from that sample were used for TCR beta sequencing. Genomic DNA extraction from the blood cell samples was performed with the Qiagen DNeasy Blood Extraction Kit. The sequence derives from a woman aged 40 to 50 in good health and CMV-seronegative. The sequenced material came from PBMCs. The sequence links TRBV7-2 to TRBJ1-2; perhaps TRBD1 is the D gene, with 5 bases matching. DNA sequence: TGTGCCAGCAGCTTGCAGGGCTATGGCTACACCTTC. Translated, it reads CASSLQGYGYTF.